These T cell receptor beta chains were read from a single sample in a study of cytomegalovirus exposure and HLA in healthy donors. Profiled with immunoSEQ multiplex PCR; TCRdb holds only in-frame clones, not every one. Of around 61,000 clones listed, approximately 92% are singletons. What was sequenced was PBMCs. The receptors come from a young man in good health and CMV-seropositive. Both conserved end residues are part of each CDR3. D genes are given only for firm matches. The listing skips clone size in some rows; elsewhere it reads once, few, many or a size class.

CDR3,DNA,size,D,J,V
CASSVSPGNTISGNTIYF,TGTGCCAGCAGCGTATCCCCAGGGAATACAATCTCTGGAAACACCATATATTTT,once,-,TRBJ1-3,TRBV9
CASTEPGEAKNIQYF,TGTGCCAGCACTGAACCAGGGGAGGCCAAAAACATTCAGTACTTC,-,-,TRBJ2-4,TRBV6-4
CASRTASVTFTDTQYF,TGTGCCAGCAGGACCGCTAGCGTCACCTTCACAGATACGCAGTATTTT,once,-,TRBJ2-3,TRBV2
CASSLIGMNTEAFF,TGTGCCAGCAGTTTAATCGGGATGAACACTGAAGCTTTCTTT,once,-,TRBJ1-1,TRBV28
CASSLKLGGAGAFF,TGTGCCAGCAGCTTGAAGCTCGGAGGAGCTGGAGCTTTCTTT,once,-,TRBJ1-1,TRBV11-1
CASSLQLRGAKNIQYF,TGTGCCAGCAGCTTACAGTTGCGGGGTGCCAAAAACATTCAGTACTTC,-,-,TRBJ2-4,TRBV11-2
CASSSDEQYF,TGTGCCAGCAGTTCGGACGAGCAGTACTTC,-,-,TRBJ2-7,TRBV6-6
CASSIGRGLEEQYF,TGTGCCAGTAGTATTGGCAGGGGGCTTGAAGAGCAGTACTTC,-,TRBD1,TRBJ2-7,TRBV19
CASGGPNTGELFF,TGTGCCAGCGGGGGCCCGAACACCGGGGAGCTGTTTTTT,-,-,TRBJ2-2,TRBV6-1
CASSSGQGYTEAFF,TGTGCCAGCAGCTCCGGACAGGGATACACTGAAGCTTTCTTT,once,TRBD1,TRBJ1-1,TRBV7-9
CASSPPSGRYDEQFF,TGTGCCAGCAGTCCCCCCAGCGGTAGATACGATGAGCAGTTCTTC,-,-,TRBJ2-1,TRBV27
CASVYGLNTEAFF,TGTGCCAGCGTCTACGGGTTAAACACTGAAGCTTTCTTT,-,-,TRBJ1-1,TRBV2
CASSLGGYEQYF,TGTGCCAGCAGCTTGGGAGGGTACGAGCAGTACTTC,few,-,TRBJ2-7,TRBV5-6
CASSDRSTDTQYF,TGTGCCAGCAGCGACAGGAGCACAGATACGCAGTATTTT,-,-,TRBJ2-3,TRBV5-6
CASSPVQGRENTIYF,TGTGCCAGCAGTCCAGTACAAGGGCGGGAAAACACCATATATTTT,-,-,TRBJ1-3,TRBV27
CASSGQGTDTQYF,TGTGCCAGCTCGGGACAGGGTACAGATACGCAGTATTTT,-,TRBD1,TRBJ2-3,TRBV19
CASSVASPSGRETQYF,TGTGCCAGCAGCGTAGCGTCGCCTAGCGGGAGAGAGACCCAGTACTTC,-,TRBD2,TRBJ2-5,TRBV9
CASSFRVEETGVRTYEQYF,TGTGCCAGCAGTTTCCGAGTTGAGGAGACAGGGGTTCGAACCTACGAGCAGTACTTC,-,TRBD1,TRBJ2-7,TRBV28
CATSRAGAGTGELFF,TGTGCCACCAGCAGAGCGGGAGCGGGCACCGGGGAGCTGTTTTTT,-,-,TRBJ2-2,TRBV15
CASSIGLAANTGELFF,TGTGCCAGTAGTATAGGACTAGCGGCGAACACCGGGGAGCTGTTTTTT,-,TRBD2,TRBJ2-2,TRBV19
CSVALYEQYF,TGCAGCGTGGCCCTCTACGAGCAGTACTTC,few,-,TRBJ2-7,TRBV29-1
CASSLDYWGRGELFF,TGTGCCAGCAGCTTAGACTACTGGGGGCGCGGGGAGCTGTTTTTT,-,-,TRBJ2-2,TRBV11-2
CAWSPDGNQPQHF,TGTGCCTGGAGTCCCGACGGGAATCAGCCCCAGCATTTT,-,-,TRBJ1-5,TRBV30
CASSYRGETQYF,TGTGCCAGCAGTTACAGGGGAGAGACCCAGTACTTC,-,-,TRBJ2-5,TRBV6-6
CASRITTAVYEQYF,TGTGCCAGCAGGATCACGACAGCAGTCTACGAGCAGTACTTC,few,-,TRBJ2-7,TRBV6-5
CASKYWREGQNEQFF,TGTGCCAGCAAATATTGGCGGGAGGGCCAAAATGAGCAGTTCTTC,-,TRBD2,TRBJ2-1,TRBV2
CASSSPPRGLAGADTQYF,TGTGCCAGCAGCTCCCCTCCTCGGGGGCTAGCGGGAGCAGATACGCAGTATTTT,once,TRBD2,TRBJ2-3,TRBV28
CATGASGTGELFF,TGTGCCACAGGGGCGAGCGGCACCGGGGAGCTGTTTTTT,-,-,TRBJ2-2,TRBV27
CASRMTSASSYNEQFF,TGCGCCAGCAGGATGACTAGCGCAAGCTCCTACAATGAGCAGTTCTTC,-,TRBD2,TRBJ2-1,TRBV4-1
CASSPRLRETQYF,TGCGCCAGCAGCCCTAGGCTGAGGGAGACCCAGTACTTC,-,-,TRBJ2-5,TRBV5-1
CASSYRNNPSYEQYF,TGTGCCAGCAGCTACCGAAACAACCCCTCCTACGAGCAGTACTTC,-,-,TRBJ2-7,TRBV7-6
CAWTPGTGGRLGNTIYF,TGTGCCTGGACCCCCGGGACAGGGGGCAGACTCGGAAACACCATATATTTT,-,TRBD1,TRBJ1-3,TRBV30
CASTPVEHNEQFF,TGTGCCAGCACCCCTGTTGAGCACAATGAGCAGTTCTTC,-,-,TRBJ2-1,TRBV5-6
CSVEGSPSGVYNEQFF,TGCAGCGTTGAAGGTTCGCCTAGCGGGGTTTACAATGAGCAGTTCTTC,-,TRBD2,TRBJ2-1,TRBV29-1
CASSSLGYGTYEQYF,TGTGCCAGCAGTTCCCTCGGGTACGGTACCTACGAGCAGTACTTC,-,-,TRBJ2-7,TRBV27
CASMQENTGELFF,TGCGCCAGCATGCAGGAGAACACCGGGGAGCTGTTTTTT,-,-,TRBJ2-2,TRBV5-1
CASSLERGFGTGELFF,TGCGCCAGCAGCTTGGAGCGGGGTTTCGGCACCGGGGAGCTGTTTTTT,-,TRBD2,TRBJ2-2,TRBV5-1
CASSLGYRGRDTEAFF,TGTGCCAGCAGTTTAGGGTACAGGGGGAGAGACACTGAAGCTTTCTTT,-,TRBD1,TRBJ1-1,TRBV27
CAISGQTAGNTIYF,TGTGCCATCAGCGGACAGACGGCGGGAAACACCATATATTTT,-,-,TRBJ1-3,TRBV10-3
CASSLAVAGLYEQYF,TGCGCCAGCAGCTTGGCAGTTGCGGGACTCTACGAGCAGTACTTC,-,-,TRBJ2-7,TRBV5-1
CASSTRRANYGYTF,TGTGCCAGTAGTACTAGACGGGCTAACTATGGCTACACCTTC,-,-,TRBJ1-2,TRBV19
CASSRTGAEETQYF,TGTGCCAGCAGCAGGACAGGGGCAGAAGAGACCCAGTACTTC,-,TRBD1,TRBJ2-5,TRBV7-2
CAWSVQNEQYF,TGTGCCTGGAGTGTACAGAACGAGCAGTACTTC,-,-,TRBJ2-7,TRBV30
CASIEADTQYF,TGCGCCAGCATCGAGGCAGATACGCAGTATTTT,-,-,TRBJ2-3,TRBV5-1
CASSFLTGGGGKEPQHF,TGTGCCAGCAGTTTTTTGACAGGGGGCGGTGGAAAGGAGCCCCAGCATTTT,-,TRBD1,TRBJ1-5,TRBV28
CASSPGTLTSTDTQYF,TGTGCCAGCAGCCCCGGGACTTTGACTAGCACAGATACGCAGTATTTT,-,-,TRBJ2-3,TRBV7-9
CASRDRTRGEQYF,TGCGCCAGCCGGGACAGGACTCGCGGCGAGCAGTACTTC,-,TRBD1,TRBJ2-7,TRBV5-1
CASSLGGVGANVLTF,TGTGCCAGCAGTTTAGGAGGGGTCGGGGCCAACGTCCTGACTTTC,once,-,TRBJ2-6,TRBV28
CASSNQGREQYF,TGTGCCAGCAGTAATCAGGGGCGAGAGCAGTACTTC,-,-,TRBJ2-7,TRBV28
CASSFRLRAQETQYF,TGTGCCAGCAGTTTTAGGTTGCGGGCTCAAGAGACCCAGTACTTC,-,-,TRBJ2-5,TRBV28
CASSWGLAGPNTGELFF,TGTGCCAGCAGTTGGGGACTAGCGGGACCGAACACCGGGGAGCTGTTTTTT,-,TRBD2,TRBJ2-2,TRBV28
CASSYSKGLAGDEQYF,TGTGCCAGCAGTTACTCGAAGGGACTAGCGGGAGACGAGCAGTACTTC,-,TRBD2,TRBJ2-7,TRBV6-6
CASSVEGSGVTDTQYF,TGTGCCAGCAGCGTAGAGGGTAGCGGGGTCACAGATACGCAGTATTTT,-,TRBD2,TRBJ2-3,TRBV9
CASSIGTGRTGELFF,TGTGCCAGTAGTATAGGGACAGGGAGGACCGGGGAGCTGTTTTTT,-,TRBD1,TRBJ2-2,TRBV19
CASSYKNTEAFF,TGTGCCAGCAGCTATAAAAACACTGAAGCTTTCTTT,-,-,TRBJ1-1,TRBV6-5